This T cell receptor (beta chain) appears in the sequencing data of a study of cytomegalovirus exposure and HLA in healthy donors. The wider study: Of around 400 genotyped donors, roughly 81% grouped in the Caucasian-associated ancestry cluster.

A remark on this clone: Its matching antigen is unknown.

PCR used 60 Vbeta primers and 13 Jbeta primers. Only in-frame clones appear in the TCRdb table, and some are missing; sequencing was by immunoSEQ multiplex PCR. Here the sample spans roughly 130,000 clones, around 72% being singletons. Deletions cut 4 bases from V and 8 bases from J, with 18 bases between. Germline V gene data show CDR1 as LGHNA and CDR2 as YSLEER. The CDR3 loop spans 15 amino acids. Study results and caveats: An analysis was carried out later, and it reportedly showed fewer N-insertions in an Asian-associated ancestry cluster than the approximately 670-donor mean. Presence/absence analyses assumed roughly uniform sequencing depth across donors, which may not hold.

Material for sequencing was PBMCs. The rearrangement joins TRBV4-3 to TRBJ1-5; a possible D gene is TRBD1 (5 bases). The TCR originated in a human donor in good health. CDR3 protein: CASSLHWGRGEPQHF. As DNA, the CDR3 is TGCGCCAGCAGCCTACATTGGGGCCGGGGGGAGCCCCAGCATTTT.